These T cell receptor beta chains were read from a single sample in a study of T-cell memory formation after mild COVID-19. TCRdb reanalysed the 5' RACE reads using MiXCR and keeps one entry per CDR3 protein. The table lists 70,000 to 100,000 distinct CDR3 sequences, about 14% of them singletons. Sequencing used PBMCs or a T cell subset sorted from them (not recorded which). Receptors were obtained from a man aged 18 to 35 who had mild COVID-19 (a few samples of this study predate the infection). Cell type and time point are not known. CDR3s include the opening cysteine and the closing phenylalanine or tryptophan. The order of the fields is CDR3 protein, CDR3 DNA, V gene, clone size, J gene, D gene. The D gene is left open where the match is weak. Clone size appears in some rows only: once, few, many, or a class for an expanded clone.

CDR3 protein: CSVEDWSGQQETQYF; CDR3 DNA: TGCAGCGTTGAAGACTGGTCCGGACAGCAAGAGACCCAGTACTTC; V gene: TRBV29-1; clone size: many; J gene: TRBJ2-5; D gene: .
CDR3 protein: CASGWGGGDADTQYF; CDR3 DNA: TGTGCTAGTGGTTGGGGCGGGGGGGACGCAGATACGCAGTATTTT; V gene: TRBV12-5; clone size: .; J gene: TRBJ2-3; D gene: TRBD2
CDR3 protein: CATSRDQGSETQYF; CDR3 DNA: TGTGCCACCAGCAGAGATCAGGGAAGCGAGACCCAGTACTTC; V gene: TRBV15; clone size: many; J gene: TRBJ2-5; D gene: .
CDR3 protein: CASSRGLTYEQYF; CDR3 DNA: TGTGCCAGTAGTAGAGGTCTTACCTACGAGCAGTACTTC; V gene: TRBV19; clone size: .; J gene: TRBJ2-7; D gene: .
CDR3 protein: CSTQLDTQYF; CDR3 DNA: TGCAGTACCCAGCTGGATACGCAGTATTTT; V gene: TRBV29-1; clone size: .; J gene: TRBJ2-3; D gene: .
CDR3 protein: CASSPYLATNEKLFF; CDR3 DNA: TGTGCCAGCAGTCCGTACCTTGCAACTAATGAAAAACTGTTTTTT; V gene: TRBV28; clone size: .; J gene: TRBJ1-4; D gene: .
CDR3 protein: CASSRKSLGTEAFF; CDR3 DNA: TGTGCCAGCAGCCGAAAGAGTTTAGGCACTGAAGCTTTCTTT; V gene: TRBV6-6; clone size: many; J gene: TRBJ1-1; D gene: .
CDR3 protein: CASSPDRGNQPQHF; CDR3 DNA: TGTGCCAGCAGTCCGGACAGGGGCAATCAGCCCCAGCATTTT; V gene: TRBV6-2/TRBV6-3; clone size: few; J gene: TRBJ1-5; D gene: TRBD1
CDR3 protein: CASSSPQGAGTEAFF; CDR3 DNA: TGTGCCAGCAGCTCCCCACAGGGGGCAGGGACTGAAGCTTTCTTT; V gene: TRBV7-2; clone size: few; J gene: TRBJ1-1; D gene: TRBD1
CDR3 protein: CSAQGRRGGPYNEQFF; CDR3 DNA: TGCAGTGCCCAAGGACGGCGGGGGGGTCCCTACAATGAGCAGTTCTTC; V gene: TRBV20-1; clone size: .; J gene: TRBJ2-1; D gene: TRBD2
CDR3 protein: CASSGREGPYEQYF; CDR3 DNA: TGCGCCAGCAGCGGCAGGGAAGGCCCCTACGAGCAGTACTTC; V gene: TRBV5-1; clone size: .; J gene: TRBJ2-7; D gene: .
CDR3 protein: CASSQGGGKGYNSPLHF; CDR3 DNA: TGCGCCAGCAGCCAAGGAGGGGGGAAGGGTTATAATTCACCCCTCCACTTT; V gene: TRBV4-1; clone size: .; J gene: TRBJ1-6; D gene: .
CDR3 protein: CASSQVPGPYEQYF; CDR3 DNA: TGCGCCAGCAGCCAAGTTCCAGGTCCCTACGAGCAGTACTTC; V gene: TRBV4-1; clone size: many; J gene: TRBJ2-7; D gene: .
CDR3 protein: CASSQEGATDTQYF; CDR3 DNA: TGCGCCAGCAGCCAAGAGGGAGCAACAGATACGCAGTATTTT; V gene: TRBV4-1; clone size: .; J gene: TRBJ2-3; D gene: .
CDR3 protein: CASSAKQGTSTDTQYF; CDR3 DNA: TGTGCCAGCAGCGCGAAACAGGGGACTAGCACAGATACGCAGTATTTT; V gene: TRBV7-9; clone size: .; J gene: TRBJ2-3; D gene: .
CDR3 protein: CASSLVGGGRISMNTEAFF; CDR3 DNA: TGCGCCAGCAGCTTGGTAGGCGGGGGACGAATCTCCATGAACACTGAAGCTTTCTTT; V gene: TRBV5-1; clone size: few; J gene: TRBJ1-1; D gene: .
CDR3 protein: CASSPDSPRGELIF; CDR3 DNA: TGTGCCAGTAGTCCTGACAGCCCCAGAGGGGAGCTGATTTTT; V gene: TRBV19; clone size: few; J gene: TRBJ2-2; D gene: .
CDR3 protein: CAISESGGDTQYF; CDR3 DNA: TGTGCCATCAGTGAGTCGGGGGGTGATACGCAGTATTTT; V gene: TRBV10-3; clone size: .; J gene: TRBJ2-3; D gene: .
CDR3 protein: CATSDPGQYYGYTF; CDR3 DNA: TGTGCCACCAGTGACCCGGGACAGTACTATGGCTACACCTTC; V gene: TRBV24-1; clone size: .; J gene: TRBJ1-2; D gene: TRBD1
CDR3 protein: CASAGAIGQPQHF; CDR3 DNA: TGCGCCTCGGCGGGGGCGATTGGTCAGCCCCAGCATTTT; V gene: TRBV5-1; clone size: .; J gene: TRBJ1-5; D gene: .
CDR3 protein: CASSQDRGSVYGYTF; CDR3 DNA: TGCGCCAGCAGCCAAGACAGGGGGTCGGTCTATGGCTACACCTTC; V gene: TRBV4-3; clone size: .; J gene: TRBJ1-2; D gene: TRBD1
CDR3 protein: CASSQDPGQYGYTF; CDR3 DNA: TGCGCCAGCAGCCAAGACCCAGGCCAGTATGGCTACACCTTC; V gene: TRBV4-1; clone size: few; J gene: TRBJ1-2; D gene: .
CDR3 protein: CASSFGQDYEQYF; CDR3 DNA: TGTGCCAGCAGTTTTGGACAGGACTACGAGCAGTACTTC; V gene: TRBV27; clone size: few; J gene: TRBJ2-7; D gene: TRBD1
CDR3 protein: CASSEAPGRFTETQYF; CDR3 DNA: TGTGCCAGCAGTGAGGCCCCAGGGCGGTTCACGGAGACCCAGTACTTC; V gene: TRBV2; clone size: .; J gene: TRBJ2-5; D gene: .
CDR3 protein: CASSQDWLADDNEQFF; CDR3 DNA: TGCGCCAGCAGCCAAGATTGGCTAGCGGACGACAATGAGCAGTTCTTC; V gene: TRBV4-1; clone size: many; J gene: TRBJ2-1; D gene: TRBD2
CDR3 protein: CASSLMGGSYSPLHF; CDR3 DNA: TGCGCCAGCAGCTTGATGGGCGGAAGCTATTCACCCCTCCACTTT; V gene: TRBV5-1; clone size: few; J gene: TRBJ1-6; D gene: .